This T cell receptor beta chain was profiled in a study of radiation and T cells in renal cell carcinoma. Background on the study: Nephrectomy followed 15 Gy stereotactic body radiation by 4 weeks.

Described time point: blood 2 weeks post-SBRT. Treatment in this sample: 15 Gy SBRT to primary tumor, nephrectomy 4 weeks later. The tumor was a clear cell renal cell carcinoma. The assay was immunoSEQ multiplex PCR, and TCRdb's table has in-frame clones only and misses some. The repertoire has 70,000 to 100,000 clones, 80% to 90% of them found once; the top ten carry around 21%. The CDR3 has 13 amino acids. V dropped 0 bases and J dropped 4 bases, with 6 bases sitting between them. The germline V gene has CDR1 SGHAT and CDR2 FQNNGV. The V call is TRBV11-2, the J call TRBJ1-1; D is uncertain. The source was blood, collected from a patient whose treatment included radiotherapy and nephrectomy. This TCR was sampled from a woman aged 45 to 65 with renal cell carcinoma. Here the CDR3 DNA reads TGTGCCAGCAGCTTAGAACGGAGCACTGAAGCTTTCTTT. Its translation: CASSLERSTEAFF.